One and the same sample provided the 20 T cell receptor beta chains below, sequenced in a study of cytomegalovirus exposure and HLA in healthy donors. Primers: 60 Vbeta forward and 13 Jbeta reverse. Clones were read by immunoSEQ multiplex PCR, and TCRdb kept only the in-frame ones, dropping some. Of approximately 130,000 clones detected, about 86% appear once; the ten largest clones hold about 2%. Sample: PBMCs. The receptors derive from a woman in her 40s in good health and CMV-seronegative.

The rearrangement joins TRBV7-9 to TRBJ1-2; no reliable D call. The CDR3 is 16 residues long. Trimming took off 1 base at V and 3 bases at J, with 15 bases between the two ends. Germline V CDR1 and CDR2: SEHNR, FQNEAQ (reference sequence). The CDR3 sequence is CASSLVGEHGDYGYTF. The CDR3 nucleotides are TGTGCCAGCAGCTTAGTTGGGGAGCATGGTGACTATGGCTACACCTTC.

This chain's CDR3 is CASRIALNAQYF. DNA for the CDR3: TGTGCCAGCAGGATAGCTCTAAATGCGCAGTACTTC. The chain employs TRBV2 and TRBJ2-5; no clear D gene. V gave up 6 bases and J gave up 11 bases, with 16 bases separating them. The germline CDR1 and CDR2 sequences are SNHLY and FYNNEI. This CDR3 has 12 amino acids. Full variable domain (remainder filled in from reference TRBV2 and TRBJ2-5): EPEVTQTPSHQVTQMGQEVILRCVPISNHLYFYWYRQILGQKVEFLVSFYNNEISEKSEIFDDQFSVERPDGSNFTLKIRSTKLEDSAMYFCASRIALNAQYFGPGTRLLVL.

In DNA, the CDR3 is TGCGCCAGCAGCCTACGGACAGGGATATCTTACGAGCAGTACTTC. The encoded protein is CASSLRTGISYEQYF. V usage is TRBV5-1 and J usage is TRBJ2-5; 8 nucleotides match TRBD1. The J call may be mistaken, given a closer DNA end match to TRBJ2-7. The CDR3 sequence is 15 residues long. Germline lookup yields CDR1 SGHRS and CDR2 YFSETQ.

The J gene is TRBJ2-7, the V gene TRBV28, with 9 bases fitting TRBD2. V lost 1 base to trimming and J lost 5 bases; unmatched junction nucleotides: 9. The CDR3 runs to 16 residues. The germline CDR1 and CDR2 sequences are MDHEN and SYDVKM. As DNA, the CDR3 is TGTGCCAGCAGTTTATTGACTAGCGGAGCGGACCACGAGCAGTACTTC. It translates to CASSLLTSGADHEQYF.

The chain combines TRBV19 with TRBJ2-5, with 8 bases aligning to TRBD1. V lost 10 bases to trimming and J lost 11 bases; unmatched junction nucleotides: 18. The V gene's germline CDR1 is LNHDA and CDR2 SQIVND (reference sequence). This CDR3 is built from 14 residues. The CDR3 spells CATTQQGGQGEQYF. The CDR3 DNA reads TGTGCCACCACACAACAGGGGGGTCAGGGGGAGCAGTACTTC.

The rearrangement uses TRBV9 and TRBJ1-2; D uncertain. This CDR3 has 15 amino acids. V was trimmed by 0 bases and J by 8 bases, leaving 17 bases between them. Looked up from germline, CDR1 is SGDLS and CDR2 is YYNGEE. The CDR3 coding sequence is TGTGCCAGCAGCGTAGACGAGGGAGGGTTAAAGGGCTACACCTTC. Amino acids: CASSVDEGGLKGYTF.

The chain recombines TRBV9 with TRBJ2-3; 9 nucleotides align to TRBD2. With V trimmed by 0 bases and J by 2 bases, 7 bases remained unmatched. Germline CDR1 SGDLS, CDR2 YYNGEE. This CDR3 comprises 17 residues. Here the CDR3 DNA reads TGTGCCAGCAGCGTAGAGGTGGCGGGAGGGTTCACAGATACGCAGTATTTT. Protein product: CASSVEVAGGFTDTQYF.

The J gene is TRBJ1-6, the V gene TRBV7-2, with 8 nucleotides matching TRBD1. The CDR3 has 17 amino acids. Germline CDR1 is SGHTA and CDR2 is FQGNSA. The ends lost 6 bases at V and 0 bases at J; junction bases unmatched: 7. The CDR3 loop is CASSRDRQSSYNSPLHF. The CDR3 coding sequence is TGTGCCAGCAGTAGGGACAGGCAGAGCTCCTATAATTCACCCCTCCACTTT.

V usage is TRBV18 and J usage is TRBJ1-5; 8 bases are a match to TRBD1. The CDR3 length is 18 residues. V trimming: 5 bases; J trimming: 7 bases; junction bases outside the gene matches: 19. The V gene's germline CDR1 is KGHSH and CDR2 LQKENI. CDR3: CASSYLGKGTGHNQPQHF. The CDR3 bases are TGTGCCAGCTCATATCTCGGAAAGGGGACAGGACACAACCAGCCCCAGCATTTT.

The gene calls are TRBV7-9 and TRBJ1-3; the D is unclear. The germline V gene has CDR1 SEHNR and CDR2 FQNEAQ (reference sequence). This CDR3 is 14 amino acids long. V dropped 2 bases and J dropped 2 bases, with 7 bases sitting between them. The CDR3 DNA reads TGTGCCAGCAGCTTACGGAGGACTGGAAACACCATATATTTT. Translated: CASSLRRTGNTIYF.

This clone is a singleton in its sample. This chain uses TRBV10-2 with TRBJ1-2; D not resolved. This CDR3 has 13 residues. Germline lookup yields CDR1 WSHSY and CDR2 SAAADI. V was pared by 4 bases and J by 3 bases, with 9 bases between. This CDR3 reads CASSGAGDYGYTF. In DNA form, the CDR3 reads TGCGCCAGCAGTGGGGCGGGTGACTATGGCTACACCTTC.

This chain connects TRBV4-1 to TRBJ2-3; 9 bases agree with TRBD2. The CDR3 is made up of 20 amino acids. The V and J ends lost 0 bases and 2 bases, in that order; junction bases with no gene match: 15. Germline assignment: CDR1 MGHRA and CDR2 YSYEKL. The CDR3 DNA reads as TGCGCCAGCAGCCAAGAAAGGGGGGTAGCGGGGGCCCGTGCCACAGATACGCAGTATTTT. It translates to CASSQERGVAGARATDTQYF.

The chain has TRBV11-3 and TRBJ2-6, with D perhaps matching TRBD1 (6 bases). CDR3 length: 16 amino acids. Germline values: CDR1 SGHNT, CDR2 YENEEA. Trimming removed 5 bases from V and 0 bases from J, with 11 bases in between. Written as DNA, the CDR3 is TGTGCCAGCAGCCCAGGACAGAGCTCTGGGGCCAACGTCCTGACTTTC. Its translation is CASSPGQSSGANVLTF.

This chain links TRBV5-8 with TRBJ1-1; 7 bases agree with TRBD1. In germline, CDR1 is SGHTS, CDR2 YDEGEE. V shed 4 bases, J shed 10 bases, and the junction held 4 bases outside the gene matches. The CDR3 spans 11 residues. The CDR3 loop is CASSPDRVAFF. For the CDR3, the DNA is TGTGCCAGCAGCCCTGACAGGGTAGCTTTCTTT.

The chain couples TRBV18 to TRBJ2-5; 8 bases align to TRBD2. Germline trimming cut 3 bases from V and 1 base from J; bases unmatched to any gene: 4. Germline assignment: CDR1 KGHSH and CDR2 LQKENI. The CDR3 runs to 15 residues. DNA for the CDR3: TGTGCCAGCTCACCCCCGGGGGGGGTCCAAGAGACCCAGTACTTC. Its translation is CASSPPGGVQETQYF.

The chain is built from TRBV11-2 and TRBJ1-1, with 8 bases identical to TRBD1. Germline V gene data show CDR1 as SGHAT and CDR2 as FQNNGV. The CDR3 has 18 amino acids. Trimming removed 0 bases from V and 1 base from J; junction bases left unmatched: 10. The CDR3 nucleotides read TGTGCCAGCAGCTTAGAGCGGACCCGGACAGGGCAGAACACTGAAGCTTTCTTT. Its translation is CASSLERTRTGQNTEAFF.

J is TRBJ1-5 and V is TRBV7-6; 8 bases align to TRBD1. Germline V gives CDR1 SGHVS, CDR2 FNYEAQ. The CDR3 extends over 16 amino acids. V lost 4 bases and J lost 3; bases outside the gene matches: 8. The CDR3 here is CASSWGGQAFNQPQHF. The CDR3 region has the DNA TGTGCCAGCAGCTGGGGGGGACAGGCCTTCAATCAGCCCCAGCATTTT.

The chain recombines TRBV28 with TRBJ1-1; unclear D gene. Germline values: CDR1 MDHEN, CDR2 SYDVKM. The CDR3 has 13 residues. Trimming left V 6 bases short and J 0 bases short, with 8 bases between. This CDR3 is CASSGRVNTEAFF. The CDR3 region has the DNA TGTGCCAGCAGCGGTCGGGTGAACACTGAAGCTTTCTTT.

The V call is TRBV7-8, the J call TRBJ2-1; D not resolved. CDR1 and CDR2 from the germline V gene are SGHVS and FQNEAQ. The V gene lost 4 bases and the J gene lost 7 bases, with 8 bases spanning the gap. The CDR3 runs to 12 residues. CDR3 region: CASSSRSNEQFF. The CDR3 DNA reads as TGTGCCAGCAGCTCGAGGTCAAATGAGCAGTTCTTC. Variable domain in full (rest from reference TRBV7-8 and TRBJ2-1): GAGVSQSPRYKVAKRGQDVALRCDPISGHVSLFWYQQALGQGPEFLTYFQNEAQLDKSGLPSDRFFAERPEGSVSTLKIQRTQQEDSAVYLCASSSRSNEQFFGPGTRLTVL.

The rearrangement links TRBV10-3 to TRBJ2-3; unclear D gene. The V gene lost 5 bases and the J gene lost 0 bases, with 9 bases spanning the gap. From germline, CDR1 is ENHRY and CDR2 SYGVKD. The CDR3 sequence is 14 residues long. CDR3 residues: CAISTQTSTDTQYF. The DNA of the CDR3 is TGTGCCATCAGTACCCAGACTAGCACAGATACGCAGTATTTT.